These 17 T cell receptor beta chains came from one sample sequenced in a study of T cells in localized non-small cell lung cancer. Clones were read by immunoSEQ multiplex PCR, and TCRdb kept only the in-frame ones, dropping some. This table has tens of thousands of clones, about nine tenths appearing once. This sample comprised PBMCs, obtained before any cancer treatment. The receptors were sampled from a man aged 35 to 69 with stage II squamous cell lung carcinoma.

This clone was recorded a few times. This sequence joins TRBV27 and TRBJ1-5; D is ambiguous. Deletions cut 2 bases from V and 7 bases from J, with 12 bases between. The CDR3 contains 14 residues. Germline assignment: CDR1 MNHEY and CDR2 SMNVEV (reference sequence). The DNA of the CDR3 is TGTGCCAGCAGTTTAACCGCACTGGACCAGCCCCAGCATTTT. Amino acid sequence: CASSLTALDQPQHF.

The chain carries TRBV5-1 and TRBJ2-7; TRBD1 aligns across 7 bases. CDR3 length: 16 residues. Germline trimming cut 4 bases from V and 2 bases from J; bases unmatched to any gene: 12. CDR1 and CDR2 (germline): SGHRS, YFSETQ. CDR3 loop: CASSQTSGTVTYEQYF. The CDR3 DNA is TGCGCCAGCAGCCAGACCTCCGGGACAGTGACCTACGAGCAGTACTTC.

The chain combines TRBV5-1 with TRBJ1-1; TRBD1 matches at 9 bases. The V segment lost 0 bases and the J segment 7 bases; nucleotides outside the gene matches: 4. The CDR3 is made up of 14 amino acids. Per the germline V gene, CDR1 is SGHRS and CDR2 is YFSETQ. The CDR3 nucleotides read TGCGCCAGCAGCTTGGAGACAGGGGGTCTTGAAGCTTTCTTT. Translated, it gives CASSLETGGLEAFF.

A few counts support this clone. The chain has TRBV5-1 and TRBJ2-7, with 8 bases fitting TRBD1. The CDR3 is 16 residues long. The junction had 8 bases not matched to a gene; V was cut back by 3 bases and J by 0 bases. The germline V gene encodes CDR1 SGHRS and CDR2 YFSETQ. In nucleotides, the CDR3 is TGCGCCAGCAGCTGGAGCCCCGGGACAGGCTCCTACGAGCAGTACTTC. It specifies CASSWSPGTGSYEQYF. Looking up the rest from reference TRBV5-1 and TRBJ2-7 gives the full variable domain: KAGVTQTPRYLIKTRGQQVTLSCSPISGHRSVSWYQQTPGQGLQFLFEYFSETQRNKGNFPGRFSGRQFSNSRSEMNVSTLELGDSALYLCASSWSPGTGSYEQYFGPGTRLTVT.

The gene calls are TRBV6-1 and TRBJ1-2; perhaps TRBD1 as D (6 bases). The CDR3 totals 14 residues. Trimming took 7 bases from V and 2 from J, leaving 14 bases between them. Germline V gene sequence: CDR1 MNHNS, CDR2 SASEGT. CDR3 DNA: TGTGCCAGCACTTGGGGGCGGGAGAACTATGGCTACACCTTC. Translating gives CASTWGRENYGYTF.

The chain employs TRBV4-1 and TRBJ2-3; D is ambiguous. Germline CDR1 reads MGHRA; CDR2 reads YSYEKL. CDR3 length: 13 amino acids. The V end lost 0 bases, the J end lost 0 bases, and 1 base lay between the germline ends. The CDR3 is CASSQDSTDTQYF. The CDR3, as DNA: TGCGCCAGCAGCCAAGACAGCACAGATACGCAGTATTTT.

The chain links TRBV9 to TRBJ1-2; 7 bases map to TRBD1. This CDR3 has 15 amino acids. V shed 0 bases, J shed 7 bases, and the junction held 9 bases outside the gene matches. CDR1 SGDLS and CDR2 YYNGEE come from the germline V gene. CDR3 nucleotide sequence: TGTGCCAGCAGCGTAGAATCAGGGGGTAGGGGTGGCTACACCTTC. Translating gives CASSVESGGRGGYTF.

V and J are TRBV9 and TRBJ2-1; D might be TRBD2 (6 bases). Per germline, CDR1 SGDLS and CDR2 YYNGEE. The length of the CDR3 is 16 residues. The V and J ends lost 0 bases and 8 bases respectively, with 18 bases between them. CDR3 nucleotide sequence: TGTGCCAGCAGCGTAGAGCCGACTAGGACATACTATGAGCAGTTCTTC. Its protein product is CASSVEPTRTYYEQFF. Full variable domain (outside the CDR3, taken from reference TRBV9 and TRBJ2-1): DSGVTQTPKHLITATGQRVTLRCSPRSGDLSVYWYQQSLDQGLQFLIQYYNGEERAKGNILERFSAQQFPDLHSELNLSSLELGDSALYFCASSVEPTRTYYEQFFGPGTRLTVL.

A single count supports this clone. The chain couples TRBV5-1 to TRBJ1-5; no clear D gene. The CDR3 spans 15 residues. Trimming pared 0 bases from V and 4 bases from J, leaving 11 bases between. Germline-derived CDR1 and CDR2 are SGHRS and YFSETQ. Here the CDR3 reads CASSLDGVGNQPQHF. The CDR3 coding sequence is TGCGCCAGCAGCTTGGACGGTGTAGGAAATCAGCCCCAGCATTTT.

CDR3 residues: CASSLFKREGQFF. The DNA for the CDR3 is TGTGCCAGCAGCTTATTTAAGCGGGAGGGCCAGTTCTTC. The chain combines TRBV7-9 with TRBJ2-1, with 10 bases identical to TRBD2. V trimming: 2 bases; J trimming: 13 bases; junction bases outside the gene matches: 5. Germline CDR1 and CDR2: SEHNR and FQNEAQ (reference sequence). The CDR3 contains 13 residues. The full variable domain, with the rest looked up from reference TRBV7-9 and TRBJ2-1, is DTGVSQNPRHKITKRGQNVTFRCDPISEHNRLYWYRQTLGQGPEFLTYFQNEAQLEKSRLLSDRFSAERPKGSFSTLEIQRTEQGDSAMYLCASSLFKREGQFFGPGTRLTVL.

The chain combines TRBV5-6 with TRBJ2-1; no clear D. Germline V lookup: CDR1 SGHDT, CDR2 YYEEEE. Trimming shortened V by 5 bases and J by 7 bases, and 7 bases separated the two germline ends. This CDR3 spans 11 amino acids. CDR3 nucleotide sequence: TGTGCCAGCAGAGTTAAAAATGAGCAGTTCTTC. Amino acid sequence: CASRVKNEQFF.

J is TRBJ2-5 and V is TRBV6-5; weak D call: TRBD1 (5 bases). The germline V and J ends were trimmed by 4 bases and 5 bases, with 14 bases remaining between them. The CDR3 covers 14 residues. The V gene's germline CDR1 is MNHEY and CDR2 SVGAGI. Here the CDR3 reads CASSWAGLLETQYF. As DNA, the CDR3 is TGTGCCAGCAGTTGGGCAGGGTTGTTGGAGACCCAGTACTTC.

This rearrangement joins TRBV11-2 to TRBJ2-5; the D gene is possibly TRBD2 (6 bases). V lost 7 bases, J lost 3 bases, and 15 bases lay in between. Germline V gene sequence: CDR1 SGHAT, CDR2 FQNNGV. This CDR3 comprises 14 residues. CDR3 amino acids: CASTPTSWEETQYF. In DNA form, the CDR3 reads TGTGCCAGCACCCCGACTAGTTGGGAAGAGACCCAGTACTTC.

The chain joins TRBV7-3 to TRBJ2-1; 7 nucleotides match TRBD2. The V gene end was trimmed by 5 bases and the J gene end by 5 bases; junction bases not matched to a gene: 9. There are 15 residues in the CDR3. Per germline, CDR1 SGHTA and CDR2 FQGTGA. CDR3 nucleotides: TGTGCCAGCAGCCTCCCGGCTAGCGGAGACAATGAGCAGTTCTTC. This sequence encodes CASSLPASGDNEQFF. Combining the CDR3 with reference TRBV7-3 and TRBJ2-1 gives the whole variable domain GAGVSQTPSNKVTEKGKYVELRCDPISGHTALYWYRQSLGQGPEFLIYFQGTGAADDSGLPNDRFFAVRPEGSVSTLKIQRTERGDSAVYLCASSLPASGDNEQFFGPGTRLTVL.

In DNA, the CDR3 is TGTGCCAGCAGCTTGGCCGCAGGGGAGGTGACTGAAGCTTTCTTT. Translated, it gives CASSLAAGEVTEAFF. V gene TRBV5-4 combines with J gene TRBJ1-1; TRBD1 might be the D (6 bases). This CDR3 has 15 amino acids. Trimming took off 0 bases at V and 5 bases at J, with 14 bases between the two ends. The germline gives CDR1 SGHNT, CDR2 YYREEE (reference sequence).

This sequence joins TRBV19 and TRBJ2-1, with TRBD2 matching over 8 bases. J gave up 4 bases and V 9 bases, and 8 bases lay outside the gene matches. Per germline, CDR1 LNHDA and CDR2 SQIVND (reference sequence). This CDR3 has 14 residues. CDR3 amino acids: CASRRGRNYNEQFF. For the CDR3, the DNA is TGTGCCAGCAGGCGCGGGAGGAATTACAATGAGCAGTTCTTC.

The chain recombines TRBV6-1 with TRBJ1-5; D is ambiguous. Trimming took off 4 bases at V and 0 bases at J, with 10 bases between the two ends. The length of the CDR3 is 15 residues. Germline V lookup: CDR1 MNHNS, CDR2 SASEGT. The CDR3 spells CASSVRGNSNQPQHF. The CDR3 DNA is TGTGCCAGCAGTGTTCGGGGTAATAGCAATCAGCCCCAGCATTTT.